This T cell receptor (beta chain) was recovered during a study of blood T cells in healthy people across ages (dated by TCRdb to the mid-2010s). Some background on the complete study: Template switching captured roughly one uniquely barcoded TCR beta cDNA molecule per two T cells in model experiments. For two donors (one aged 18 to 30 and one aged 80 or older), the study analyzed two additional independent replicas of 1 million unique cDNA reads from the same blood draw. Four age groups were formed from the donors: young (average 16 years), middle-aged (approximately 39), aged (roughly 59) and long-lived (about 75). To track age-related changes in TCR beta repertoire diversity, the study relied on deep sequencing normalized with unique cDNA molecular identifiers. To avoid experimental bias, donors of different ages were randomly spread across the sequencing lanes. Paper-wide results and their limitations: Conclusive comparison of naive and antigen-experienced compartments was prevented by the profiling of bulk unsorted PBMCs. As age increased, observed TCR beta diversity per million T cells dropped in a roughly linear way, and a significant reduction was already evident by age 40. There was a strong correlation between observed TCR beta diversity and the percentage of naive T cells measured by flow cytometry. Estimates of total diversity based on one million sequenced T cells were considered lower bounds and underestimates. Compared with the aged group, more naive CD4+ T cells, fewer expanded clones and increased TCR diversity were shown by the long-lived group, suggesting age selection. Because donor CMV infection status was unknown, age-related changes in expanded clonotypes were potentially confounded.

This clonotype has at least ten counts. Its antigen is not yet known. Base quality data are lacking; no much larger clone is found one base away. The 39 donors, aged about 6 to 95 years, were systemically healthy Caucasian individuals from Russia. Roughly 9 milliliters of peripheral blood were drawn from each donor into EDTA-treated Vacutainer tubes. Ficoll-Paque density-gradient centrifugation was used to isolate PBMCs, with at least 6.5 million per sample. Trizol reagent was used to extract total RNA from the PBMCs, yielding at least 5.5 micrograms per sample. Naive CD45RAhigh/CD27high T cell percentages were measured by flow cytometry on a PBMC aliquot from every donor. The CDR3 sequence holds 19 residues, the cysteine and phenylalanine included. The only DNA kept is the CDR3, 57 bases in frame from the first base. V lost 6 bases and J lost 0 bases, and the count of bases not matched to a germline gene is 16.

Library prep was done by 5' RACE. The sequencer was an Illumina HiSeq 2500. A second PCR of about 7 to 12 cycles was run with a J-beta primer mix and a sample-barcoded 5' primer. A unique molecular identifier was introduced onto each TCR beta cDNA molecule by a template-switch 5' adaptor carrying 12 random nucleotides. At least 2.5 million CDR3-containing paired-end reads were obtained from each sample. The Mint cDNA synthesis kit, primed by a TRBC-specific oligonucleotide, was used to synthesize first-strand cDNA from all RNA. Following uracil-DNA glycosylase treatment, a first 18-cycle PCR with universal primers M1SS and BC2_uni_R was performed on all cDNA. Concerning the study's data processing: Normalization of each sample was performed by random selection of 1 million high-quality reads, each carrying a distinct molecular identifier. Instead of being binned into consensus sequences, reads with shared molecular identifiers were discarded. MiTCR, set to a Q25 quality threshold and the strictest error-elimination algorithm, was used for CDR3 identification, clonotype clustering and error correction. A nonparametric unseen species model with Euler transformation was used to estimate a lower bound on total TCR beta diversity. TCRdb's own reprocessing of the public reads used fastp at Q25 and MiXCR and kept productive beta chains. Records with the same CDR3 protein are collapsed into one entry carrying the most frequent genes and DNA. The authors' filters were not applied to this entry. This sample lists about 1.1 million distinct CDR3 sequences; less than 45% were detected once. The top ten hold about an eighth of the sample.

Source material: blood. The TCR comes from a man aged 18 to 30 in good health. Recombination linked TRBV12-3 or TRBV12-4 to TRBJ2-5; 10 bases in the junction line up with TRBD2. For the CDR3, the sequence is CASSLFIGLAASYQETQYF. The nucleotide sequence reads TGTGCCAGCAGCCTCTTTATCGGACTAGCGGCGTCGTACCAAGAGACCCAGTACTTC.